This T cell receptor beta chain was documented in a study of HIV-infected patients and healthy controls. Whole-study results and caveats: Healthy controls carried many MAIT alpha-chain CDR3s, while HIV+ repertoires had few. Study cohorts differed slightly in age and sex, but this did not explain diversity differences. Compared with healthy controls, HIV-infected patients showed less CDR3 sharing between individuals.

About 450 ng RNA was reverse transcribed with alpha and beta constant-region primers. Using multiplexing indices, alpha and beta chain libraries were generated apart by chain-specific third strand synthesis. Each CDR3 protein is one row after TCRdb ran MiXCR on the 5' RACE reads. The top ten hold under 3.5% of the sample, which has some 17,000 distinct CDR3 sequences, roughly 9.1% seen once. The repertoire came from unfractionated whole blood and reflected all unsorted peripheral T cells. RNA came from approximately 2.5 ml of peripheral blood. This clonotype was observed a few times. No antigen is known for it. The receptor comes from an adult in good health. The sample was blood.

DNA of the CDR3: TGTGCCAGCAGGTCCCTAGCGGCAGGGGCCTACTACGAGCAGTACTTC. This sequence encodes CASRSLAAGAYYEQYF. The V gene is TRBV27, the J gene TRBJ2-7; the D gene is possibly TRBD2 (7 bases). Germline lookup yields CDR1 MNHEY and CDR2 SMNVEV (reference sequence). V was pared by 6 bases and J by 3 bases, with 21 bases between. This CDR3 contains 16 residues.